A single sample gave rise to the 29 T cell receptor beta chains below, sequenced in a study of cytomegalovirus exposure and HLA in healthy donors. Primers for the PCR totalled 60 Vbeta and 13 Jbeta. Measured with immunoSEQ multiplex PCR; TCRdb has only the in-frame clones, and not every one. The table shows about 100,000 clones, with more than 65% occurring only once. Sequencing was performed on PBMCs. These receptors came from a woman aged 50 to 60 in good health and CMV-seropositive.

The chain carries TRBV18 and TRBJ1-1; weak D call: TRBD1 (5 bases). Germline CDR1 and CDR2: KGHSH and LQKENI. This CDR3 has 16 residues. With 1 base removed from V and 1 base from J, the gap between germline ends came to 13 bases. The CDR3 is CASSPRGQGGNTEAFF. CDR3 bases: TGTGCCAGCTCACCACGCGGCCAGGGAGGGAACACTGAAGCTTTCTTT.

The DNA for the CDR3 is TGTGCCAGCAGTGTCGGACAGGCCTCCACCGAGCAGTACTTC. Amino acids: CASSVGQASTEQYF. This sequence joins TRBV2 and TRBJ2-5; 7 bases agree with TRBD1. Near its end, the DNA agrees better with TRBJ2-7, so the J call may be wrong. Germline CDR1 SNHLY, CDR2 FYNNEI. The CDR3 is made up of 14 amino acids.

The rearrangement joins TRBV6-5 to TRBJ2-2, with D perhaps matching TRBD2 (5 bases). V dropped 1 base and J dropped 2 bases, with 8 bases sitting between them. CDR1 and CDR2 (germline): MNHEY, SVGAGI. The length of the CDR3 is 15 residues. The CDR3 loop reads CASSYLDSNTGELFF. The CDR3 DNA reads TGTGCCAGCAGTTACTTGGACTCTAACACCGGGGAGCTGTTTTTT.

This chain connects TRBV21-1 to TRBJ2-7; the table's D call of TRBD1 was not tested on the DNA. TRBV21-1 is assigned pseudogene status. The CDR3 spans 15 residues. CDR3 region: CASSPFSLQSYEQYF. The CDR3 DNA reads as TGTGCCAGCAGCCCTTTTAGTCTACAGTCCTACGAGCAGTACTTC.

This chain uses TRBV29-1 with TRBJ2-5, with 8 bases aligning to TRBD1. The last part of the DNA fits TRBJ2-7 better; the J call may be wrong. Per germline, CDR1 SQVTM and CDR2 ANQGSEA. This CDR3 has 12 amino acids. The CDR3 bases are TGCAGCGCCGAGACAGGGGTCAACGAGCAGTACTTC. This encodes CSAETGVNEQYF.

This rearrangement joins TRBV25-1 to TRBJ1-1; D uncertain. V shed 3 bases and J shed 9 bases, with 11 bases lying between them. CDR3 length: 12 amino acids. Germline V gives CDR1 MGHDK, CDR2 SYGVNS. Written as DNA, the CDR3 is TGTGCCAGCAGTGATGGTTTAGTAAAAGCTTTCTTT. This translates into CASSDGLVKAFF.

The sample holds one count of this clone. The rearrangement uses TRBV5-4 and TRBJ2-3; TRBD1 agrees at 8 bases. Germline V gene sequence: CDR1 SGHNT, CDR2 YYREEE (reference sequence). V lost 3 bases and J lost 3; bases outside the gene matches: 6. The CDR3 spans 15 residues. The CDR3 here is CASSSGQGWTDTQYF. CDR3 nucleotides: TGTGCCAGCAGCTCCGGACAGGGTTGGACAGATACGCAGTATTTT.

CDR3 bases: TGTGCCAGCAGCTACCCACTAGCGGGAGGAGGAGAGACCCAGTACTTC. This gives the protein CASSYPLAGGGETQYF. The J gene is TRBJ2-5, the V gene TRBV5-4, with 12 bases that match TRBD2. The CDR3 loop spans 16 amino acids. Trimming at V came to 3 bases and at J to 4 bases, leaving 7 bases not matched to a gene. The germline V gene has CDR1 SGHNT and CDR2 YYREEE (reference sequence).

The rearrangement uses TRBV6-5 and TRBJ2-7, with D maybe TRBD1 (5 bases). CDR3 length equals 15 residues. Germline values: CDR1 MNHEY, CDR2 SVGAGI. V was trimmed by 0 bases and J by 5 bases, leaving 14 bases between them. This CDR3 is CASSYSSWTTDEQYF. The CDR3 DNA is TGTGCCAGCAGTTACTCGTCCTGGACAACCGACGAGCAGTACTTC.

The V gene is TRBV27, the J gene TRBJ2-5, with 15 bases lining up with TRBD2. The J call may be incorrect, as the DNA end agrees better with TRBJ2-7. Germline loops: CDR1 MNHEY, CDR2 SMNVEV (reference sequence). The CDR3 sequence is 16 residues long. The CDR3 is CASRGTSGRFSYEQYF. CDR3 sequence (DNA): TGTGCCAGCAGGGGGACTAGCGGGAGGTTCTCCTACGAGCAGTACTTC.

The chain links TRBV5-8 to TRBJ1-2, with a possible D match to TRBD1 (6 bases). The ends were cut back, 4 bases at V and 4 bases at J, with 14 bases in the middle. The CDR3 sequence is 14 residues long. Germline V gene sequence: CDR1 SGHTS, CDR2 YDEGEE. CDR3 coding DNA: TGTGCCAGCAGCCACAGGGTTGGAGGCTATGGCTACACCTTC. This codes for CASSHRVGGYGYTF.

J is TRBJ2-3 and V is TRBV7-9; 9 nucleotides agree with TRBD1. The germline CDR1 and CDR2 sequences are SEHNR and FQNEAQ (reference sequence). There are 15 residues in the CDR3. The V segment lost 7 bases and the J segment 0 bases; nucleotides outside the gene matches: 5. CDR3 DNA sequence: TGTGCCAGCAATCCCACAGGGGGCAGCACAGATACGCAGTATTTT. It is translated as CASNPTGGSTDTQYF. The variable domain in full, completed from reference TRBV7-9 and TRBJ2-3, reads DTGVSQNPRHKITKRGQNVTFRCDPISEHNRLYWYRQTLGQGPEFLTYFQNEAQLEKSRLLSDRFSAERPKGSFSTLEIQRTEQGDSAMYLCASNPTGGSTDTQYFGPGTRLTVL.

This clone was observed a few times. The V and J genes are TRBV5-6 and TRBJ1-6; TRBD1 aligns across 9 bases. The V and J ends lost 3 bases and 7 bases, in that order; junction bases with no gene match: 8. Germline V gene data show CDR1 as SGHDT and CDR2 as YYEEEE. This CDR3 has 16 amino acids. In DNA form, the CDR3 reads TGTGCCAGCAGCTCGGACAGGGGAGCGTGGAATTCACCCCTCCACTTT. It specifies CASSSDRGAWNSPLHF.

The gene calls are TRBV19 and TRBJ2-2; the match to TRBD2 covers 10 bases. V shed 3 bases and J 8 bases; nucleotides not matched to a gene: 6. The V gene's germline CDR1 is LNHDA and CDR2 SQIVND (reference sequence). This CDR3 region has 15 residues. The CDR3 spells CASSINLAGAGELFF. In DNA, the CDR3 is TGTGCCAGTAGTATTAACCTAGCGGGAGCGGGGGAGCTGTTTTTT.

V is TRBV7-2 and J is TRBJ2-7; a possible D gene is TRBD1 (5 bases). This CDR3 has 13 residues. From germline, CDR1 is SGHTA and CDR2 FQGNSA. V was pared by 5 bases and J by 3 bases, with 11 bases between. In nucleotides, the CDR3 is TGTGCCAGCAGCCCAACAGGTTTCTACGAGCAGTACTTC. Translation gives CASSPTGFYEQYF.

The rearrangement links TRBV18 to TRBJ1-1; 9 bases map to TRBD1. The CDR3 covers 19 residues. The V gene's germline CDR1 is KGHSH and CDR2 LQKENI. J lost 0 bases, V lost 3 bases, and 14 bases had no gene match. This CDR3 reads CASSPPSGQGRGMNTEAFF. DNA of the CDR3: TGTGCCAGCTCACCGCCGTCGGGACAGGGTCGGGGGATGAACACTGAAGCTTTCTTT.

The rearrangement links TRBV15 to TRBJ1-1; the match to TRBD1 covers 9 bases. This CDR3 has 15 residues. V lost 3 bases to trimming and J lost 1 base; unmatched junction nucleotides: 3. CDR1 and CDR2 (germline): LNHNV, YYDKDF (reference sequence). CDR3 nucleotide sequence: TGTGCCACCAGCAGTAACAGGGGGCCGAACACTGAAGCTTTCTTT. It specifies CATSSNRGPNTEAFF.

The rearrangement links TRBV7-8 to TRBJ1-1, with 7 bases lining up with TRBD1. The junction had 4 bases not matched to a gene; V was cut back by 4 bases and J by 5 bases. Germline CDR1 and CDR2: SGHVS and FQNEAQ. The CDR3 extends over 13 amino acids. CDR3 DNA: TGTGCCAGCAGCTCTTACAGGGGTACTGAAGCTTTCTTT. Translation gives CASSSYRGTEAFF.

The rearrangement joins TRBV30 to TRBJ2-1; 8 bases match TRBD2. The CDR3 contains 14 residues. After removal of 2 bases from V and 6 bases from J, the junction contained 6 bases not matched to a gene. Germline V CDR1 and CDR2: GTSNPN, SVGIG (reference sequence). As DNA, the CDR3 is TGTGCCTGGAGTCCGGGACTAGGGGTCAATGAGCAGTTCTTC. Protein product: CAWSPGLGVNEQFF.

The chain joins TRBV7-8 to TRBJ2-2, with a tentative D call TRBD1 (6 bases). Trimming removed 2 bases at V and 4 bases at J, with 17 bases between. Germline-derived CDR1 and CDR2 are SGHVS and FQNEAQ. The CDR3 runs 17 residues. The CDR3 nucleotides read TGTGCCAGCAGCTTAAACCGGGACACAAGGCGCACCGGGGAGCTGTTTTTT. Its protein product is CASSLNRDTRRTGELFF.

The CDR3 region has the DNA TGTGCCAGTAGTATCCGACAGGACGGTGAAGCTTTCTTT. Amino acid sequence: CASSIRQDGEAFF. The V and J genes are TRBV19 and TRBJ1-1; D is perhaps TRBD1 (6 bases). This CDR3 spans 13 amino acids. Germline V gene sequence: CDR1 LNHDA, CDR2 SQIVND (reference sequence). Trimming removed 3 bases from V and 7 bases from J, with 12 bases in between.

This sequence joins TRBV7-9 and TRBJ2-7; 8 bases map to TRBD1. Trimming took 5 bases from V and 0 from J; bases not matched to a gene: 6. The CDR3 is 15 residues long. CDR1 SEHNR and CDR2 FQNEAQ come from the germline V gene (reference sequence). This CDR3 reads CASSRWGQASYEQYF. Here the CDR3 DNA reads TGTGCCAGCAGCCGCTGGGGACAGGCCTCCTACGAGCAGTACTTC.

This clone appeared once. The CDR3 spells CASTHPTGFNSPLHF. CDR3 DNA: TGTGCCAGCACACATCCGACAGGATTCAATTCACCCCTCCACTTT. The chain combines TRBV6-1 with TRBJ1-6; the D gene is possibly TRBD1 (6 bases). V was trimmed by 7 bases and J by 7 bases, leaving 17 bases between them. The CDR3 runs 15 residues. CDR1 is MNHNS and CDR2 is SASEGT in the germline V gene.

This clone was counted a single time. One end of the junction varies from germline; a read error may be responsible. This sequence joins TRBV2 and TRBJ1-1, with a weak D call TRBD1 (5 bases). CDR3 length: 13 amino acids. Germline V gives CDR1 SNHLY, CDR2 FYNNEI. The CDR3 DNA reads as TGTGCCGGCAGCGGCGGAGGGGTTACTGAAGCTTTCTTT. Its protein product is CAGSGGGVTEAFF.

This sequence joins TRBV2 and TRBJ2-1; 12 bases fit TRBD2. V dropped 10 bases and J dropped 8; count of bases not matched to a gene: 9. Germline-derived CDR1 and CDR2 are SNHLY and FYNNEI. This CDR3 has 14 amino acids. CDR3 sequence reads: CATSPSGRAYEQFF. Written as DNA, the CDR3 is TGTGCCACCTCCCCTAGCGGGAGGGCGTATGAGCAGTTCTTC.

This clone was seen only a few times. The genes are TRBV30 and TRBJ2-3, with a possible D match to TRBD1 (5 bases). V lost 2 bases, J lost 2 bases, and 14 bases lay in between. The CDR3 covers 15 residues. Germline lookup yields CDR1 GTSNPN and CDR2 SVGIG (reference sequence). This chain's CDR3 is CAWSSRTRHTDTQYF. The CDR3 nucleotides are TGTGCCTGGAGTTCCCGGACAAGACACACAGATACGCAGTATTTT.

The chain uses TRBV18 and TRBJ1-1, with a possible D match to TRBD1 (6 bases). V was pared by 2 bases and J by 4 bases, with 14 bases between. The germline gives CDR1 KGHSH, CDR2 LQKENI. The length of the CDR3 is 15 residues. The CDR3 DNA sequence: TGTGCCAGCTCACCAAGCAAGGGGGAAATCACTGAAGCTTTCTTT. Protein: CASSPSKGEITEAFF. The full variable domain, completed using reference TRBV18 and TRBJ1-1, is NAGVMQNPRHLVRRRGQEARLRCSPMKGHSHVYWYRQLPEEGLKFMVYLQKENIIDESGMPKERFSAEFPKEGPSILRIQQVVRGDSAAYFCASSPSKGEITEAFFGQGTRLTVV.

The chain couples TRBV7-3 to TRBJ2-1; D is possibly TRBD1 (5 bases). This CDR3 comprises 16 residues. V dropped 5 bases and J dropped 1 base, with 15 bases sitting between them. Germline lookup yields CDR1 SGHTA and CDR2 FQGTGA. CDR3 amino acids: CASSRQGGASYNEQFF. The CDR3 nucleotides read TGTGCCAGCAGCCGCCAAGGTGGGGCTTCCTACAATGAGCAGTTCTTC. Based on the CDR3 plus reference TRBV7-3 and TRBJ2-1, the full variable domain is GAGVSQTPSNKVTEKGKYVELRCDPISGHTALYWYRQSLGQGPEFLIYFQGTGAADDSGLPNDRFFAVRPEGSVSTLKIQRTERGDSAVYLCASSRQGGASYNEQFFGPGTRLTVL.

The CDR3 DNA reads as TGTGCCAGCAGCCCCAGTCCCCGGGGGGACTATGGCTACACCTTC. The encoded protein is CASSPSPRGDYGYTF. The chain joins TRBV5-6 to TRBJ1-2; tentative D call: TRBD1 (5 bases). The V end was cut by 4 bases, the J end by 3 bases, with 16 bases between. CDR1 is SGHDT and CDR2 is YYEEEE in the germline V gene. The CDR3 is 15 residues long.